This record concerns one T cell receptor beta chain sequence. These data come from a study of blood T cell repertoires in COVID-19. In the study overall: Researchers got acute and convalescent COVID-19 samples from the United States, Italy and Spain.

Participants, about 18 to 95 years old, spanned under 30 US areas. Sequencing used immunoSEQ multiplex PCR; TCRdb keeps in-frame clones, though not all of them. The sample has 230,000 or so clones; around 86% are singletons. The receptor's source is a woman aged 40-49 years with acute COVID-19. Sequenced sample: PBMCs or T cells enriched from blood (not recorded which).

The DNA of the CDR3 is TGCGCCAGCAGCGCGGGACGGGACAGCTCCTACAATGAGCAGTTCTTC. It codes for CASSAGRDSSYNEQFF. The chain recombines TRBV5-1 with TRBJ2-1; possibly TRBD1 for D (7 bases). The CDR3 runs 16 residues. CDR1 and CDR2 (germline): SGHRS, YFSETQ. V lost 4 bases and J 0 bases, leaving 14 bases between the germline ends.